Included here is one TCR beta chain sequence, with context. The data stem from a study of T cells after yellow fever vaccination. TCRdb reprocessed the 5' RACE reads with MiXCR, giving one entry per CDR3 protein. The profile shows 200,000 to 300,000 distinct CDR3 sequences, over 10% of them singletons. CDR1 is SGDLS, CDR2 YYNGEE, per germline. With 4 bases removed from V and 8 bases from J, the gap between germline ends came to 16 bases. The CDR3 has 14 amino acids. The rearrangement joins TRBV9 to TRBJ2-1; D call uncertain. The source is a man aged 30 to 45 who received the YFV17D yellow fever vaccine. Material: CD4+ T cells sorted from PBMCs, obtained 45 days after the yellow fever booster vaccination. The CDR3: CASSPQGPRDEQFF. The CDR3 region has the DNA TGTGCCAGCAGCCCACAAGGACCCCGGGATGAGCAGTTCTTC.